The present T cell receptor (beta chain) was sequenced within a study of T cell repertoires in cytomegalovirus infection. The wider study: In the study, CMV epitopes included recently identified HLA-C-restricted and well-studied HLA-B-restricted ones.

This clonotype has a handful of counts. Its target is not known. TCRdb itself ran the reads through MiXCR, one entry per CDR3 protein. The table records roughly 860,000 distinct CDR3 sequences, about 30% of them present only once. Between the trimmed V and J ends, which lost 0 bases and 3 bases, there was a span of 9 bases. CDR1 is MNHEY, CDR2 SVGEGT, per germline. The CDR3 loop spans 14 amino acids. The V and J genes are TRBV6-2 or TRBV6-3 and TRBJ2-7, with D perhaps matching TRBD1 (5 bases). Sequenced here: cultured CD8+ T cells from PBMCs, sampled from culture after CMV antigen stimulation. This sequence was found in a human donor in good health (CMV status not recorded). Some clones in this sample may be carry-over from other donors' samples. The DNA of the CDR3 is TGTGCCAGCAGTTACTCGGCAGGGCGCTACGAGCAGTACGTC. Translating gives CASSYSAGRYEQYV.